What follows is one TCR beta chain and its context. The antigen is not known. CD4+ T cells were isolated after about nine days of culture. A positive SARS-CoV-2 PCR test fell between March and December 2020. Subjects were given two BNT162b2 or mRNA-1273 vaccine doses. IL-2 medium was substituted for half the medium on days 3 and 7. This sample was taken from a study of vaccination effects on CD4 cells after COVID-19. Study context: Once vaccinated, a few convalescent patients were sampled both early and late afterward.

The method was immunoSEQ multiplex PCR; TCRdb's version includes in-frame clones alone and lacks a portion of them. The sample records about 50,000 clones, about four fifths being singletons. The germline gives CDR1 DFQATT, CDR2 SNEGSKA (reference sequence). V lost 5 bases, J lost 9 bases, and 14 bases lay in between. This CDR3 has 11 residues. Study outcomes and limitations: Long after vaccination, the clones induced by infection and by vaccine shrank markedly in size.

The source material was CD4+ T cells from PBMCs cultured without peptide, sampled after COVID-19 vaccination. The chain couples TRBV20-1 to TRBJ2-7; no definite D call. The TCR sequence derives from a human donor who had a prior SARS-CoV-2 infection. As DNA, the CDR3 is TGCAGTGCTTGGACCGTCCGCGGGCAGTACTTC. It translates to CSAWTVRGQYF.